This note documents a single T cell receptor (beta chain) sequence. This entry belongs to a study of blood T cells in healthy people across ages. Each sample provided at least 5.5 micrograms of extracted total RNA. The CDR3 covers 15 residues. Germline V lookup: CDR1 WNHNN, CDR2 SYGVQD (reference sequence). With 3 bases removed from V and 2 bases from J, the gap between germline ends came to 14 bases. The use of a sample-barcoded 5' primer and a J-beta primer mix characterized a second PCR of roughly 6 to 11 cycles. TCRdb itself ran the 5' RACE reads through MiXCR, one entry per CDR3 protein. The sample has 750,000 to 1,000,000 distinct CDR3 sequences; about 27% are singletons. Another study also made use of these data, one on T cells of mothers and their children.

Input material: blood. The sequence came from a woman aged 40-49 years in good health. The V call is TRBV10-1, the J call TRBJ2-7; tentative D call: TRBD2 (6 bases). The CDR3 DNA sequence: TGCGCCAGCAGTGAAACGGGACCGGGGGCCTACGAGCAGTACTTC. Its translation is CASSETGPGAYEQYF.